The 21 T cell receptor beta chains below all came from one sample that was sequenced in a study of PD-L1 blockade in urothelial cancer. The method was immunoSEQ multiplex PCR; TCRdb's version includes in-frame clones alone and lacks a portion of them. The sample shows about 130,000 clones, approximately 84% of them seen only once. The time point is: pretreatment peripheral blood. Sample: PBMCs, taken around atezolizumab (anti-PD-L1) treatment. Every receptor here comes from a man aged 50 to 60 with urothelial cancer.

J is TRBJ2-5 and V is TRBV7-2; D is possibly TRBD2 (6 bases). The V and J ends lost 3 bases and 2 bases respectively, with 10 bases between them. The germline gives CDR1 SGHTA, CDR2 FQGNSA. CDR3 length equals 14 residues. This CDR3 reads CASSLPSGQETQYF. The CDR3 DNA reads TGTGCCAGCAGCTTGCCAAGCGGGCAAGAGACCCAGTACTTC. Drawing the rest from reference TRBV7-2 and TRBJ2-5, the complete variable domain is GAGVSQSPSNKVTEKGKDVELRCDPISGHTALYWYRQSLGQGLEFLIYFQGNSAPDKSGLPSDRFSAERTGGSVSTLTIQRTQQEDSAVYLCASSLPSGQETQYFGPGTRLLVL.

The chain combines TRBV4-2 with TRBJ1-2; TRBD1 matches at 8 bases. The germline gives CDR1 LGHNA, CDR2 YNFKEQ. The CDR3 totals 16 residues. The junction had 9 bases not matched to a gene; V was cut back by 2 bases and J by 4 bases. DNA of the CDR3: TGTGCCAGCAGCCAAACGAGAGCAGGGGGCACCTATGGCTACACCTTC. Translated, it gives CASSQTRAGGTYGYTF.

The chain links TRBV6-5 to TRBJ2-2; D is perhaps TRBD1 (5 bases). CDR1 and CDR2 (germline): MNHEY, SVGAGI. The CDR3 length is 15 residues. V was pared by 4 bases and J by 5 bases, with 14 bases between. CDR3 sequence (DNA): TGTGCCAGCAGTTCCTCCAGGGCGTTAACCGGGGAGCTGTTTTTT. As protein: CASSSSRALTGELFF.

This clone was seen more than once but under ten times. The CDR3 reads CATSREGEGNQPQHF. The CDR3 bases are TGTGCCACCAGCAGAGAGGGGGAGGGCAATCAGCCCCAGCATTTT. The chain links TRBV15 to TRBJ1-5; possible D gene TRBD1, 5 bases. This CDR3 has 15 residues. CDR1 is LNHNV, CDR2 YYDKDF, per germline (reference sequence). V lost 0 bases and J 2 bases, leaving 8 bases between the germline ends.

The chain has TRBV19 and TRBJ1-6; D unclear. V was pared by 1 base and J by 7 bases, with 5 bases between. Germline-derived CDR1 and CDR2 are LNHDA and SQIVND (reference sequence). The CDR3 has 13 residues. CDR3 region: CASSIGANSPLHF. In DNA, the CDR3 is TGTGCCAGTAGTATAGGAGCGAATTCACCCCTCCACTTT.

The chain combines TRBV27 with TRBJ2-7; maybe TRBD1 (6 bases). The CDR3 runs 15 residues. V lost 5 bases, J lost 2 bases, and 16 bases lay in between. Germline lookup yields CDR1 MNHEY and CDR2 SMNVEV (reference sequence). CDR3 sequence reads: CASSLGPAGAYEQYF. Here the CDR3 DNA reads TGTGCCAGCAGTCTAGGCCCCGCAGGGGCCTACGAGCAGTACTTC.

The chain combines TRBV7-9 with TRBJ2-1; 7 bases match TRBD2. The CDR3 has 17 amino acids. V lost 1 base to trimming and J lost 0 bases; unmatched junction nucleotides: 6. Germline CDR1 is SEHNR and CDR2 is FQNEAQ (reference sequence). The CDR3 reads CASSLGSSSGSYNEQFF. CDR3 nucleotide sequence: TGTGCCAGCAGCTTAGGGAGCTCTAGCGGCTCCTACAATGAGCAGTTCTTC.

The V call is TRBV15, the J call TRBJ1-2, with D perhaps matching TRBD1 (5 bases). From germline, CDR1 is LNHNV and CDR2 YYDKDF (reference sequence). The CDR3 loop spans 16 amino acids. Trimming stripped 0 bases from V and 4 bases from J, with 15 bases between. The DNA for the CDR3 is TGTGCCACCAGCAGAGATCCCATTCCCGGGGGCTATGGCTACACCTTC. This encodes CATSRDPIPGGYGYTF.

The CDR3 coding sequence is TGTGCCTGGAGGGAACTAGCGGGAGGGCGGGAGCAGTTCTTC. This sequence encodes CAWRELAGGREQFF. The chain links TRBV30 to TRBJ2-1, with 13 bases matching TRBD2. The CDR3 loop spans 14 amino acids. Trimming at V came to 3 bases and at J to 10 bases, leaving 6 bases not matched to a gene. Germline CDR1 reads GTSNPN; CDR2 reads SVGIG (reference sequence).

For this clone: Germline and junction disagree at one end, which may indicate a read error. The rearrangement uses TRBV5-1 and TRBJ2-1; a possible D gene is TRBD1 (6 bases). CDR1 is SGHRS and CDR2 is YFSETQ in the germline V gene. CDR3 size: 14 residues. The CDR3 protein is CASCFRDNYNEQFF. In nucleotides, the CDR3 is TGCGCCAGCTGCTTTAGGGACAACTACAATGAGCAGTTCTTC.

CDR3 protein: CASSQFRGEQFF. CDR3 DNA sequence: TGTGCCAGCAGTCAGTTCAGAGGTGAGCAGTTCTTC. The rearrangement uses TRBV6-5 and TRBJ2-1, with D hard to call. Between the trimmed V and J ends, which lost 5 bases and 9 bases, there was a span of 11 bases. This CDR3 comprises 12 residues. CDR1 is MNHEY, CDR2 SVGAGI, per germline.

This clone was counted a few times. This CDR3 reads CASSQDGTGSTNEKLFF. CDR3 DNA: TGCGCCAGCAGCCAAGATGGGACAGGGTCAACTAATGAAAAACTGTTTTTT. V gene TRBV4-1 combines with J gene TRBJ1-4; TRBD1 aligns across 9 bases. V lost 0 bases to trimming and J lost 0 bases; unmatched junction nucleotides: 2. The CDR3 has 17 amino acids. From germline, CDR1 is MGHRA and CDR2 YSYEKL.

The chain is built from TRBV30 and TRBJ2-7; 7 positions match TRBD1. V shed 8 bases and J 4 bases; nucleotides not matched to a gene: 17. CDR3 length: 15 amino acids. Germline-derived CDR1 and CDR2 are GTSNPN and SVGIG (reference sequence). The CDR3 DNA follows: TGTGCCCTACTAGACAGGGATAGTCCCGGTTACGAGCAGTACTTC. It codes for CALLDRDSPGYEQYF.

The chain employs TRBV25-1 and TRBJ2-1, with D perhaps matching TRBD2 (7 bases). Trimming pared 6 bases from V and 4 bases from J, leaving 16 bases between. This CDR3 comprises 15 residues. Germline CDR1 and CDR2: MGHDK and SYGVNS. In nucleotides, the CDR3 is TGTGCCAGCAGACCAGGGAGGGGGGGGTACAATGAGCAGTTCTTC. It specifies CASRPGRGGYNEQFF.

Here the CDR3 reads CASSLIYRTGENYGYTF. CDR3 sequence (DNA): TGTGCCAGCAGTTTAATTTATAGGACAGGGGAAAACTATGGCTACACCTTC. This chain uses TRBV27 with TRBJ1-2; TRBD1 aligns across 9 bases. Germline CDR1 MNHEY, CDR2 SMNVEV (reference sequence). With V trimmed by 2 bases and J by 2 bases, 9 bases remained unmatched. The CDR3 is made up of 17 amino acids.

The CDR3 nucleotides read TGTGCCAGCAGTCCGGGAGTACAAACCGGGGAGCTGTTTTTT. This gives the protein CASSPGVQTGELFF. The chain employs TRBV5-4 and TRBJ2-2, with D perhaps matching TRBD2 (6 bases). Trimming stripped 5 bases from V and 5 bases from J, with 13 bases between. This CDR3 region has 14 residues. Germline CDR1 SGHNT, CDR2 YYREEE (reference sequence).

A single count supports this clone. The rearrangement links TRBV6-5 to TRBJ2-6, with D possibly being TRBD2 (5 bases). Germline CDR1 is MNHEY and CDR2 is SVGAGI. CDR3 size: 16 residues. Trimming took 3 bases from V and 4 from J, leaving 13 bases between them. The DNA of the CDR3 is TGTGCCAGCAGTTATTCCGGCGGGTACGGGGCCAACGTCCTGACTTTC. This codes for CASSYSGGYGANVLTF.

The genes are TRBV5-8 and TRBJ1-4; the D gene is possibly TRBD1 (5 bases). Germline-derived CDR1 and CDR2 are SGHTS and YDEGEE. The CDR3 consists of 15 residues. Trimming removed 3 bases from V and 0 bases from J, with 9 bases in between. The CDR3, as DNA: TGTGCCAGCAGCTACGGACAATCAACTAATGAAAAACTGTTTTTT. Translated: CASSYGQSTNEKLFF.

The V gene is TRBV2, the J gene TRBJ1-1, with 7 bases identical to TRBD1. Germline loops: CDR1 SNHLY, CDR2 FYNNEI. V shed 7 bases and J 4 bases; nucleotides not matched to a gene: 12. CDR3 length: 15 amino acids. The CDR3 DNA sequence: TGTGCCAGCATTCGGGAGGGGGCCTTGGTCACTGAAGCTTTCTTT. This sequence encodes CASIREGALVTEAFF.

The chain joins TRBV30 to TRBJ2-5; 7 bases are shared with TRBD2. From germline, CDR1 is GTSNPN and CDR2 SVGIG (reference sequence). The ends lost 5 bases at V and 5 bases at J; junction bases unmatched: 14. The CDR3 runs 15 residues. The CDR3 coding sequence is TGTGCCTGGGGGAGACTAGCAGCCGGGGGGGAGACCCAGTACTTC. As protein: CAWGRLAAGGETQYF.

This clone was found a few times. The rearrangement joins TRBV5-8 to TRBJ2-5, with 7 bases identical to TRBD1. In germline, CDR1 is SGHTS, CDR2 YDEGEE. V dropped 4 bases and J dropped 1; count of bases not matched to a gene: 4. This CDR3 spans 14 amino acids. The CDR3 coding sequence is TGTGCCAGCAGCCGGGACAGCTTCCAAGAGACCCAGTACTTC. Amino acid sequence: CASSRDSFQETQYF.